This entry lists 17 T cell receptor beta chains sequenced from one sample in a study of CD8+ T cells in alopecia areata. Reverse transcription of extracted RNA yielded cDNA, which provided the sequencing template. This table comes from immunoSEQ multiplex PCR, and its TCRdb copy is limited to in-frame clones, with some not included. The sample contains 100,000 to 130,000 clones, under 65% of which appear only once. The material sequenced was NKG2D-low CD8+ T cells sorted from blood. The source is a human donor with alopecia areata.

This clone was recorded a few times. The V call is TRBV19, the J call TRBJ2-2; D unclear. Germline values: CDR1 LNHDA, CDR2 SQIVND (reference sequence). The V and J ends lost 9 bases and 6 bases respectively, with 8 bases between them. The CDR3 covers 11 residues. The CDR3: CASEFSGELFF. In DNA form, the CDR3 reads TGTGCCAGCGAGTTCTCCGGGGAGCTGTTTTTT.

This rearrangement joins TRBV9 to TRBJ2-7; D not certain. The ends were cut back, 0 bases at V and 2 bases at J, with 12 bases in the middle. The germline gives CDR1 SGDLS, CDR2 YYNGEE. The CDR3 spans 15 residues. The CDR3 DNA follows: TGTGCCAGCAGCGTAGCTTTCGAGTCTACCTACGAGCAGTACTTC. Protein: CASSVAFESTYEQYF.

The chain combines TRBV27 with TRBJ2-1; no clear D. CDR1 MNHEY and CDR2 SMNVEV come from the germline V gene (reference sequence). The CDR3 sequence is 12 residues long. The ends were cut back, 6 bases at V and 4 bases at J, with 7 bases in the middle. For the CDR3, the DNA is TGTGCCAGCAGCGTAAATTACAATGAGCAGTTCTTC. Translation: CASSVNYNEQFF.

This clone was seen more than once but under ten times. The V and J genes are TRBV28 and TRBJ2-7; TRBD1 matches at 9 bases. The CDR3 runs to 14 residues. Germline V lookup: CDR1 MDHEN, CDR2 SYDVKM. With V trimmed by 2 bases and J by 5 bases, 4 bases remained unmatched. In DNA, the CDR3 is TGTGCCAGCAGTTTAGCCGGGACAGGGAACGAGCAGTACTTC. It encodes CASSLAGTGNEQYF.

V gene TRBV13 combines with J gene TRBJ2-1, with TRBD2 identical over 7 bases. The germline gives CDR1 PRHDT, CDR2 FYEKMQ (reference sequence). This CDR3 has 13 residues. V gave up 11 bases and J gave up 2 bases; unmatched junction bases: 6. The DNA of the CDR3 is TGTGCCCTCGCGGGAGAACCCTACAATGAGCAGTTCTTC. Its protein is CALAGEPYNEQFF. Full variable domain (missing parts from reference TRBV13 and TRBJ2-1): AAGVIQSPRHLIKEKRETATLKCYPIPRHDTVYWYQQGPGQDPQFLISFYEKMQSDKGSIPDRFSAQQFSDYHSELNMSSLELGDSALYFCALAGEPYNEQFFGPGTRLTVL.

The rearrangement links TRBV5-1 to TRBJ2-7; TRBD1 aligns across 11 bases. CDR3 size: 14 residues. From germline, CDR1 is SGHRS and CDR2 YFSETQ. The V and J ends lost 3 bases and 7 bases, in that order; junction bases with no gene match: 6. The CDR3 region is CASSYRDRGVEQYF. DNA of the CDR3: TGCGCCAGCAGCTACCGGGACAGGGGGGTTGAGCAGTACTTC.

This chain joins TRBV4-1 and TRBJ2-7, with D hard to call. The CDR3 loop spans 15 amino acids. The germline CDR1 and CDR2 sequences are MGHRA and YSYEKL. With 0 bases removed from V and 5 bases from J, the gap between germline ends came to 14 bases. In nucleotides, the CDR3 is TGCGCCAGCAGCCAAGAGTTGCGGCCTCCAGACGAGCAGTACTTC. As protein: CASSQELRPPDEQYF.

The chain uses TRBV10-3 and TRBJ2-3, with 8 bases aligning to TRBD2. Trimming at V came to 10 bases and at J to 4 bases, leaving 1 base not matched to a gene. Looked up from germline, CDR1 is ENHRY and CDR2 is SYGVKD. The CDR3 runs 11 residues. The CDR3 nucleotides read TGTGCCACGGGGGGGGCAGATACGCAGTATTTT. This translates into CATGGADTQYF.

This clone turned up a few times. The chain has TRBV4-2 and TRBJ2-1, with 11 positions matching TRBD2. Germline CDR1 and CDR2: LGHNA and YNFKEQ. CDR3 length equals 15 residues. V was pared by 1 base and J by 9 bases, with 5 bases of the junction left unmatched. The CDR3 DNA is TGTGCCAGCAGCCAAGGTCTAGCGGGAGGTACTGAGCAGTTCTTC. It encodes CASSQGLAGGTEQFF.

This chain joins TRBV6-4 and TRBJ2-5; the match to TRBD2 covers 10 bases. The CDR3 length is 15 residues. V dropped 7 bases and J dropped 1; count of bases not matched to a gene: 6. CDR1 and CDR2 from the germline V gene are MRHNA and SNTAGT. The CDR3, as DNA: TGTGCCAGCACGGAAGCGGGAGGGGGCCAAGAGACCCAGTACTTC. This sequence encodes CASTEAGGGQETQYF.

The chain employs TRBV30 and TRBJ1-2, with D possibly TRBD1 on 5 matching bases. This CDR3 comprises 17 residues. The V gene lost 2 bases and the J gene lost 4 bases, with 23 bases spanning the gap. Germline CDR1 and CDR2: GTSNPN and SVGIG (reference sequence). The CDR3 loop reads CAWSPNPARVAFYGYTF. The CDR3 region has the DNA TGTGCCTGGAGTCCAAACCCCGCCAGGGTGGCCTTCTATGGCTACACCTTC.

This clone was seen only a few times. The rearrangement links TRBV29-1 to TRBJ2-5; no clear D. The V gene's germline CDR1 is SQVTM and CDR2 ANQGSEA. V was cut by 2 bases and J by 7 bases, with 11 bases left in between. The CDR3 contains 12 residues. The CDR3 loop reads CSVEFSLGTQYF. Here the CDR3 DNA reads TGCAGCGTTGAATTTTCTCTGGGGACCCAGTACTTC. Together with reference TRBV29-1 and TRBJ2-5, the CDR3 gives the full variable domain: SAVISQKPSRDICQRGTSLTIQCQVDSQVTMMFWYRQQPGQSLTLIATANQGSEATYESGFVIDKFPISRPNLTFSTLTVSNMSPEDSSIYLCSVEFSLGTQYFGPGTRLLVL.

The chain has TRBV7-9 and TRBJ1-1; TRBD1 might be the D (5 bases). In germline, CDR1 is SEHNR, CDR2 FQNEAQ (reference sequence). V dropped 6 bases and J dropped 5 bases, with 7 bases sitting between them. The CDR3 covers 11 residues. CDR3 sequence (DNA): TGTGCCAGCAGACAGGAAACTGAAGCTTTCTTT. Translating it yields CASRQETEAFF. Combining the CDR3 with reference TRBV7-9 and TRBJ1-1 gives the whole variable domain DTGVSQNPRHKITKRGQNVTFRCDPISEHNRLYWYRQTLGQGPEFLTYFQNEAQLEKSRLLSDRFSAERPKGSFSTLEIQRTEQGDSAMYLCASRQETEAFFGQGTRLTVV.

Here the CDR3 reads CASSYTKGLAGELYF. The CDR3 nucleotides read TGTGCCAGCAGTTACACCAAAGGACTAGCGGGAGAATTGTACTTC. The chain links TRBV6-5 to TRBJ2-4; 13 bases agree with TRBD2. The length of the CDR3 is 15 residues. Trimming took 2 bases from V and 15 from J; bases not matched to a gene: 10. CDR1 is MNHEY, CDR2 SVGAGI, per germline.

This sequence joins TRBV6-6 and TRBJ2-7; D ambiguous. Germline V lookup: CDR1 MNHNY, CDR2 SVGAGI (reference sequence). V lost 6 bases to trimming and J lost 6 bases, with 24 bases between them. This CDR3 has 16 residues. CDR3 in amino acids: CASRLPEIETLCEQYF. The CDR3 DNA reads TGTGCCAGCAGATTACCCGAAATAGAGACGCTTTGCGAGCAGTACTTC.

The chain links TRBV11-2 to TRBJ2-1, with D unclear. V lost 3 bases and J 7 bases, leaving 7 bases between the germline ends. The CDR3 covers 12 residues. The V gene's germline CDR1 is SGHAT and CDR2 FQNNGV. The CDR3 spells CASSFSRNEQFF. Here the CDR3 DNA reads TGTGCCAGCAGCTTCTCTCGGAATGAGCAGTTCTTC.

This clone showed up just a few times. The gene calls are TRBV19 and TRBJ2-7; D not resolved. Looked up from germline, CDR1 is LNHDA and CDR2 is SQIVND (reference sequence). V was shortened by 1 base and J by 4 bases, with 11 bases between the two germline ends. The CDR3 length is 14 residues. The CDR3 loop reads CASSIGGQSYEQYF. As DNA, the CDR3 is TGTGCCAGTAGTATAGGTGGGCAGTCATACGAGCAGTACTTC.